Listed below are T cell receptor beta chains from one sample, sequenced in a study of response to subunit inactivated influenza vaccine. TCRdb analysed the RT-PCR reads with MiXCR anew, one entry per CDR3 protein. Of about 540,000 distinct CDR3 sequences listed, under 25% are singletons. The data also belong to a second study, concerning T cells expressing NK-cell markers.

This specimen consisted of CD4+ T cells sorted from PBMCs, obtained 12 days after vaccination. Source of these receptors: a man between 45 and 60 years old who received an inactivated influenza vaccine. The CDR3 runs from the conserved cysteine through the conserved F or W. The order of the fields is J gene, D gene, clone size, CDR3 length, V gene, CDR3 protein, CDR3 DNA. The D gene is left open where the match is weak. Some rows mark clone size as missing; the rest say once, few, many or name a class of expanded clone.

J: TRBJ2-5
D: .
size: .
length: 14
V: TRBV10-3
CDR3: CAIRGSGDQETQYF
DNA: TGTGCCATCAGGGGTAGCGGAGACCAAGAGACCCAGTACTTC

J: TRBJ2-1
D: TRBD2
size: few
length: 15
V: TRBV15
CDR3: CATSGSGAGRNEQFF
DNA: TGTGCCACCAGCGGGAGCGGAGCGGGAAGAAATGAGCAGTTCTTC

J: TRBJ1-1
D: .
size: .
length: 11
V: TRBV10-3
CDR3: CAISDNTEAFF
DNA: TGTGCCATCAGTGATAACACTGAAGCTTTCTTT

J: TRBJ2-1
D: .
size: few
length: 13
V: TRBV5-1
CDR3: CASSLGVGDEQFF
DNA: TGCGCCAGCAGCTTGGGAGTGGGCGATGAGCAGTTCTTC

J: TRBJ1-3
D: TRBD1
size: few
length: 18
V: TRBV5-1
CDR3: CASSLRTGQGESGNTIYF
DNA: TGCGCCAGCAGCTTGAGAACGGGACAGGGGGAGAGTGGAAACACCATATATTTT

J: TRBJ2-3
D: .
size: few
length: 17
V: TRBV5-1
CDR3: CASSLEGGRSLVDTQYF
DNA: TGCGCCAGCAGCCTGGAAGGCGGGCGGAGTCTCGTAGATACGCAGTATTTT

J: TRBJ2-3
D: .
size: .
length: 15
V: TRBV5-6
CDR3: CASSPYLLSTDTQYF
DNA: TGTGCCAGCAGCCCCTACCTCTTAAGCACAGATACGCAGTATTTT

J: TRBJ2-1
D: TRBD2
size: few
length: 15
V: TRBV7-2
CDR3: CASSKSGGAYNEQFF
DNA: TGTGCCAGCAGCAAGAGCGGGGGGGCCTACAATGAGCAGTTCTTC

J: TRBJ1-4
D: .
size: .
length: 14
V: TRBV20-1
CDR3: CSAINRARNEKLFF
DNA: TGCAGTGCTATAAACAGGGCCCGAAATGAAAAACTGTTTTTT

J: TRBJ2-7
D: TRBD1
size: .
length: 13
V: TRBV7-2
CDR3: CASSGTGGLEQYF
DNA: TGTGCCAGCTCCGGGACAGGGGGCCTCGAGCAGTACTTC

J: TRBJ1-1
D: .
size: few
length: 16
V: TRBV12-3/TRBV12-4
CDR3: CASRANPGGGNTEAFF
DNA: TGTGCCAGCAGAGCCAACCCTGGGGGGGGGAACACTGAAGCTTTCTTT

J: TRBJ1-5
D: .
size: few
length: 13
V: TRBV7-2
CDR3: CASSFSRDQPQHF
DNA: TGTGCCAGCAGCTTTTCCAGAGATCAGCCCCAGCATTTT

J: TRBJ2-2
D: TRBD1
size: .
length: 16
V: TRBV5-1
CDR3: CASSLEGQSYTGELFF
DNA: TGCGCCAGCAGCTTGGAGGGACAGAGTTACACCGGGGAGCTGTTTTTT

J: TRBJ2-3
D: TRBD2
size: few
length: 16
V: TRBV7-3
CDR3: CASSYQAGDGTDTQYF
DNA: TGTGCCAGCAGCTACCAAGCGGGGGACGGCACAGATACGCAGTATTTT

J: TRBJ2-2
D: .
size: .
length: 15
V: TRBV7-8
CDR3: CASSPPYLNTGELFF
DNA: TGTGCCAGCAGCCCACCTTATCTGAACACCGGGGAGCTGTTTTTT

J: TRBJ2-7
D: TRBD1
size: .
length: 15
V: TRBV10-3
CDR3: CAIRDPGQGFYEQYF
DNA: TGTGCCATCAGGGATCCGGGACAGGGGTTTTACGAGCAGTACTTC

J: TRBJ2-1
D: TRBD2
size: .
length: 14
V: TRBV20-1
CDR3: CSASTSGRSSEQFF
DNA: TGCAGTGCTAGTACTAGCGGGAGAAGTAGTGAGCAGTTCTTC